The present entry profiles one TCR beta chain with its context. This sample is part of a study of shared clonotypes between healthy human individuals. This CDR3 is built from 13 residues. V gave up 7 bases and J gave up 5 bases; unmatched junction bases: 7. The germline gives CDR1 SNHLY, CDR2 FYNNEI. All donors were healthy HIV-negative adults lacking recent acute infections or vaccinations. Clones were read by immunoSEQ multiplex PCR, and TCRdb kept only the in-frame ones, dropping some. The data show approximately 2,000,000 clones, just under 95% seen once. This chain links TRBV2 with TRBJ2-7, with 8 bases identical to TRBD2. This TCR derives from a man aged 18 to 30 in good health. Some clones in this sample may be carry-over from other donors' samples. The specimen was naive CD4+ T cells from PBMCs. Subset noted: CD45RA+ positively selected. The CDR3 sequence: CASIEREGHEQYF. CDR3 bases: TGTGCCAGCATAGAACGGGAGGGCCACGAGCAGTACTTC.